The 14 T cell receptor beta chains listed next were all sequenced from one sample in a study of blood T cells in healthy people across ages. Primed by a sample-barcoded 5' primer and a J-beta primer mix, a second PCR proceeded for roughly 6 to 12 cycles. TCRdb re-analysed the 5' RACE reads in MiXCR, keeping a single row per CDR3 protein. The top ten clones hold 3.5% to 4% of a sample with fewer than 800,000 distinct CDR3 sequences, around 20% of them seen once. The sequenced sample was blood. The origin of the receptors is a man in his sixties or seventies in good health.

V gene TRBV18 combines with J gene TRBJ2-7; 7 bases are a match to TRBD2. The germline V gene has CDR1 KGHSH and CDR2 LQKENI. Trimming at V came to 3 bases and at J to 6 bases, leaving 14 bases not matched to a gene. The CDR3 has 16 amino acids. The CDR3 sequence: CASSPSNGRESLEQYF. The CDR3 bases are TGTGCCAGCTCACCGTCCAATGGGCGGGAGTCCCTCGAGCAGTACTTC.

V usage is TRBV6-5 and J usage is TRBJ2-7, with 7 bases matching TRBD2. CDR1 and CDR2 (germline): MNHEY, SVGAGI. This CDR3 region has 14 residues. The V and J ends lost 5 bases and 3 bases, in that order; junction bases with no gene match: 7. This CDR3 is CASSKIAGGYEQYF. For the CDR3, the DNA is TGTGCCAGCAGTAAGATAGCGGGTGGCTACGAGCAGTACTTC.

The chain couples TRBV12-3 or TRBV12-4 to TRBJ2-4, with 7 positions matching TRBD1. V shed 5 bases, J shed 2 bases, and the junction held 9 bases outside the gene matches. The CDR3 consists of 16 residues. The CDR3 region is CASSLLTGKTKNIQYF. CDR3 sequence (DNA): TGTGCCAGCAGTCTGTTGACAGGGAAAACCAAAAACATTCAGTACTTC.

This sequence joins TRBV19 and TRBJ1-5; D might be TRBD1 (6 bases). The CDR3 extends over 15 amino acids. The V and J ends lost 3 bases and 0 bases respectively, with 9 bases between them. Germline V CDR1 and CDR2: LNHDA, SQIVND (reference sequence). This CDR3 is CASSMNRVSNQPQHF. The CDR3 nucleotides read TGTGCCAGTAGTATGAACAGGGTTAGCAATCAGCCCCAGCATTTT.

This clonotype was counted only a few times. The chain employs TRBV7-2 and TRBJ2-1; TRBD2 matches at 15 bases. Unmatched junction bases numbered 9, after V lost 6 bases and J lost 3 bases. Germline V CDR1 and CDR2: SGHTA, FQGNSA. The CDR3 contains 18 residues. CDR3 amino acids: CASRSGLAGGGGYNEQFF. The CDR3 nucleotides read TGTGCCAGCAGATCAGGACTAGCGGGAGGGGGAGGCTACAATGAGCAGTTCTTC.

This clonotype was recorded a few times. The chain links TRBV9 to TRBJ2-7; 8 positions match TRBD2. The ends lost 4 bases at V and 5 bases at J; junction bases unmatched: 11. The CDR3 has 15 residues. The V gene's germline CDR1 is SGDLS and CDR2 YYNGEE. The DNA of the CDR3 is TGTGCCAGCAGCCCCCTCGCGCTAGCGGGCGACGAGCAGTACTTC. Protein sequence: CASSPLALAGDEQYF.

This clonotype was seen only a few times. This chain connects TRBV3-1 to TRBJ1-6; 11 bases align to TRBD1. With V trimmed by 8 bases and J by 10 bases, 16 bases remained unmatched. Germline V lookup: CDR1 LGHDT, CDR2 YNNKEL (reference sequence). The CDR3 is made up of 17 amino acids. CDR3 nucleotide sequence: TGTGCCAGCGCCGAAAACAACCGGGACAGGGGGAGGTCACCCCTCCACTTT. Its translation is CASAENNRDRGRSPLHF.

This chain joins TRBV6-2 or TRBV6-3 and TRBJ2-7; D gene uncertain. CDR1 and CDR2 from the germline V gene are MNHEY and SVGEGT. The CDR3 totals 13 residues. V dropped 8 bases and J dropped 3 bases, with 14 bases sitting between them. CDR3 loop: CASGPDAIYEQYF. CDR3 bases: TGTGCCAGCGGACCGGACGCCATCTACGAGCAGTACTTC.

This chain connects TRBV18 to TRBJ1-1; 7 positions match TRBD1. CDR3 length: 14 residues. The germline CDR1 and CDR2 sequences are KGHSH and LQKENI. Trimming cost V 6 bases and J 5 bases; bases outside gene matches: 9. The CDR3 spells CASSKARDSTEAFF. The DNA of the CDR3 is TGTGCCAGCTCCAAAGCCCGGGACAGTACTGAAGCTTTCTTT.

V is TRBV7-3 and J is TRBJ2-3; 8 bases agree with TRBD2. CDR1 and CDR2 from the germline V gene are SGHTA and FQGTGA. The CDR3 is made up of 16 amino acids. J gave up 8 bases and V 1 base, and 11 bases lay outside the gene matches. DNA of the CDR3: TGTGCCAGCAGCTTAAACGGGGGGGCTGATGGGGGTACGCAGTATTTT. Its protein product is CASSLNGGADGGTQYF.

This chain connects TRBV7-6 to TRBJ2-7, with D unresolved. This CDR3 spans 15 amino acids. The germline CDR1 and CDR2 sequences are SGHVS and FNYEAQ. V was trimmed by 2 bases and J by 3 bases, leaving 14 bases between them. In DNA form, the CDR3 reads TGTGCCAGCAGCTTACTGCTAGTGGAGAACTACGAGCAGTACTTC. Protein: CASSLLLVENYEQYF.

This clonotype occurred a few times. The chain carries TRBV25-1 and TRBJ2-1; D gene unclear. The ends were cut back, 7 bases at V and 0 bases at J, with 10 bases in the middle. The CDR3 sequence is 14 residues long. Germline CDR1 MGHDK, CDR2 SYGVNS. The CDR3 DNA reads TGTGCCAGCATGGAGCAGAGCTCCTACAATGAGCAGTTCTTC. Its translation is CASMEQSSYNEQFF. Looking up the rest from reference TRBV25-1 and TRBJ2-1 gives the full variable domain: EADIYQTPRYLVIGTGKKITLECSQTMGHDKMYWYQQDPGMELHLIHYSYGVNSTEKGDLSSESTVSRIRTEHFPLTLESARPSHTSQYLCASMEQSSYNEQFFGPGTRLTVL.

The chain links TRBV6-1 to TRBJ2-3; possible D gene TRBD1, 5 bases. V was trimmed by 11 bases and J by 3 bases, leaving 12 bases between them. Germline V gene lookup returns CDR1 MNHNS and CDR2 SASEGT. The CDR3 is 12 amino acids. This CDR3 reads CALNRQTDTQYF. In DNA, the CDR3 is TGTGCCCTAAATAGACAGACAGATACGCAGTATTTT.

This sequence joins TRBV11-2 and TRBJ1-1; D may be TRBD1 (5 bases). Germline V lookup: CDR1 SGHAT, CDR2 FQNNGV. The length of the CDR3 is 16 residues. The V end was cut by 0 bases, the J end by 0 bases, with 11 bases between. This CDR3 is CASSLEGGRMNTEAFF. The DNA for the CDR3 is TGTGCCAGCAGCTTAGAGGGGGGGAGGATGAACACTGAAGCTTTCTTT. Filled out from reference TRBV11-2 and TRBJ1-1, the complete variable domain reads EAGVAQSPRYKIIEKRQSVAFWCNPISGHATLYWYQQILGQGPKLLIQFQNNGVVDDSQLPKDRFSAERLKGVDSTLKIQPAKLEDSAVYLCASSLEGGRMNTEAFFGQGTRLTVV.